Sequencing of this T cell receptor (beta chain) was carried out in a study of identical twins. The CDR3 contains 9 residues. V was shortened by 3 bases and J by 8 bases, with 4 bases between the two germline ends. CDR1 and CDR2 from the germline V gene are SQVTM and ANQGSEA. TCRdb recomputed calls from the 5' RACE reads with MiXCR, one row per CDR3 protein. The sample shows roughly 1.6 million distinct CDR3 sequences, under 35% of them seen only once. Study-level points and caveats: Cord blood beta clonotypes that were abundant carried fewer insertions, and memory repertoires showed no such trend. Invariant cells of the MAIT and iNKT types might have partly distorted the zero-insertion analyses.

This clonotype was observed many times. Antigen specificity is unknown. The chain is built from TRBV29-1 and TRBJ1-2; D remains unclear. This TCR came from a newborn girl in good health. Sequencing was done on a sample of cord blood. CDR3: CSVDGGYTF. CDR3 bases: TGCAGCGTTGATGGGGGCTACACCTTC.